Following are 31 T cell receptor beta chains from one sample sequenced in a study of beta chain features in type 1 diabetes. Study-wide points: Type 1 diabetes patients showed a moderate but significant shortening of TCRB CDR3s in all four CD4+ subsets.

For these TCRs, the target antigens are not known. The study reverse transcribed the entire isolated RNA, so it sequenced expressed TCRB transcripts. Libraries were prepared by immunoSEQ multiplex PCR; TCRdb keeps only in-frame clonotypes and omits some of them. Of about 150,000 clones in the sample, roughly 7.1% were seen once. The sequenced material came from central memory CD4+ T cells from blood. The receptors here all came from a woman between 40 and 55 years old with type 1 diabetes.

The chain's CDR3 is CASSRNLLGPGETQYF. The CDR3 nucleotides read TGTGCCAGCAGCAGGAACCTCCTCGGGCCGGGGGAGACCCAGTACTTC. The V call is TRBV7-2, the J call TRBJ2-5; D is possibly TRBD2 (5 bases). The CDR3 sequence is 16 residues long. Germline V CDR1 and CDR2: SGHTA, FQGNSA. V shed 5 bases and J shed 5 bases, with 21 bases lying between them.

There are a few counts of this clone. This chain links TRBV6-5 with TRBJ1-1; 7 bases match TRBD1. Germline assignment: CDR1 MNHEY and CDR2 SVGAGI. After removal of 4 bases from V and 5 bases from J, the junction contained 10 bases not matched to a gene. The CDR3 sequence is 15 residues long. The CDR3 DNA sequence: TGTGCCAGCAGTTTCCAAGGGGGCACGGGGACTGAAGCTTTCTTT. This gives the protein CASSFQGGTGTEAFF.

The chain has TRBV18 and TRBJ2-3, with D possibly being TRBD1 (6 bases). The CDR3 contains 15 residues. Between the trimmed V and J ends, which lost 6 bases and 0 bases, there was a span of 13 bases. The germline CDR1 and CDR2 sequences are KGHSH and LQKENI. The CDR3 here is CASSRTASSTDTQYF. The CDR3 DNA reads as TGTGCCAGCTCCCGGACAGCCTCTAGCACAGATACGCAGTATTTT.

V is TRBV11-2 and J is TRBJ1-1; D perhaps matches TRBD1 (6 bases). CDR1 is SGHAT, CDR2 FQNNGV, per germline. The CDR3 covers 18 residues. V was trimmed by 2 bases and J by 1 base, leaving 20 bases between them. CDR3 sequence (DNA): TGTGCCAGCAGCTTATCCGGACGAGGGGGTTTGGGGAACACTGAAGCTTTCTTT. Translated, it gives CASSLSGRGGLGNTEAFF.

The CDR3 here is CASSRGPTDTQYF. The CDR3 bases are TGTGCCAGCAGTAGAGGGCCCACAGATACGCAGTATTTT. The V gene is TRBV6-5, the J gene TRBJ2-3, with D possibly TRBD2 on 5 matching bases. The V and J ends lost 5 bases and 2 bases respectively, with 8 bases between them. This CDR3 is 13 amino acids long. Germline values: CDR1 MNHEY, CDR2 SVGAGI.

The chain recombines TRBV18 with TRBJ1-1; D is undetermined. The germline V and J ends were trimmed by 6 bases and 0 bases, with 8 bases remaining between them. CDR1 KGHSH and CDR2 LQKENI come from the germline V gene. The CDR3 consists of 13 residues. The CDR3 DNA follows: TGTGCCAGCTCGTCCTCTTTGAACACTGAAGCTTTCTTT. Protein: CASSSSLNTEAFF.

This clone was detected a few times. The chain recombines TRBV28 with TRBJ1-5; perhaps TRBD1 as D (6 bases). V dropped 6 bases and J dropped 7 bases, with 16 bases sitting between them. This CDR3 is 14 amino acids long. Per the germline V gene, CDR1 is MDHEN and CDR2 is SYDVKM. CDR3 DNA: TGTGCCAGCAGCCGTACAGGGCGTATCCAGCCCCAGCATTTT. This translates into CASSRTGRIQPQHF.

The V call is TRBV11-2, the J call TRBJ2-5, with a possible D match to TRBD1 (6 bases). V gave up 5 bases and J gave up 2 bases, with 12 bases separating them. CDR3 length equals 14 residues. The germline gives CDR1 SGHAT, CDR2 FQNNGV. CDR3 region: CASSPGTSQETQYF. CDR3 bases: TGTGCCAGCAGCCCCGGGACAAGTCAAGAGACCCAGTACTTC.

The V call is TRBV7-3, the J call TRBJ2-3, with 11 bases lining up with TRBD2. CDR1 SGHTA and CDR2 FQGTGA come from the germline V gene. The CDR3 has 16 amino acids. Germline trimming cut 2 bases from V and 4 bases from J; bases unmatched to any gene: 5. In nucleotides, the CDR3 is TGTGCCAGCAGCTTATCGCTAGCGGGAGGTCCAGATACGCAGTATTTT. It is translated as CASSLSLAGGPDTQYF.

This chain connects TRBV7-6 to TRBJ2-1; D is perhaps TRBD2 (6 bases). The V and J ends lost 5 bases and 6 bases respectively, with 17 bases between them. Germline lookup yields CDR1 SGHVS and CDR2 FNYEAQ. This CDR3 has 15 residues. The CDR3: CASSRRESARNEQFF. The DNA of the CDR3 is TGTGCCAGCAGCCGTCGGGAGTCGGCCCGCAATGAGCAGTTCTTC.

This clone showed up many times. This specimen includes other DNA sequences encoding the same CDR3. The chain recombines TRBV5-5 with TRBJ2-6; 7 nucleotides line up with TRBD1. The CDR3 has 16 residues. The trim removed 0 bases at V and 2 bases at J, leaving 2 bases unmatched. Germline V gene sequence: CDR1 SGHKS, CDR2 YYEKEE (reference sequence). Here the CDR3 DNA reads TGTGCCAGCAGCTTGGAGGGGGCCCCTGGGGCCAACGTCCTGACTTTC. It yields the protein CASSLEGAPGANVLTF.

This chain connects TRBV30 to TRBJ1-5; no clear D. V lost 1 base, J lost 3 bases, and 7 bases lay in between. This CDR3 comprises 13 residues. Germline CDR1 reads GTSNPN; CDR2 reads SVGIG (reference sequence). The CDR3 DNA reads as TGTGCCTGGAGTGACGGGTTCAATCAGCCCCAGCATTTT. It yields the protein CAWSDGFNQPQHF.

V usage is TRBV9 and J usage is TRBJ2-6; no firm D call. The CDR3 is 15 amino acids. Germline lookup yields CDR1 SGDLS and CDR2 YYNGEE. V was shortened by 0 bases and J by 0 bases, with 4 bases between the two germline ends. CDR3 sequence: CASSVVGSGANVLTF. As DNA, the CDR3 is TGTGCCAGCAGCGTAGTCGGCTCTGGGGCCAACGTCCTGACTTTC.

This clone was observed once. This rearrangement joins TRBV28 to TRBJ2-1, with a weak D call TRBD1 (6 bases). This CDR3 spans 16 amino acids. V was clipped by 3 bases and J by 1 base, with 13 bases between them. Germline CDR1 is MDHEN and CDR2 is SYDVKM. CDR3 sequence reads: CASSFVQGTSYNEQFF. In DNA form, the CDR3 reads TGTGCCAGCAGTTTTGTGCAGGGGACGTCCTACAATGAGCAGTTCTTC.

This clone came up a few times. This chain uses TRBV30 with TRBJ2-7; TRBD2 aligns across 7 bases. CDR3 size: 15 residues. Germline-derived CDR1 and CDR2 are GTSNPN and SVGIG (reference sequence). The ends lost 1 base at V and 1 base at J; junction bases unmatched: 7. CDR3 region: CAWSGPSGLSYEQYF. The DNA for the CDR3 is TGTGCCTGGAGTGGCCCTAGCGGTTTATCCTACGAGCAGTACTTC.

This clone was found a few times. This chain connects TRBV5-1 to TRBJ2-3; 15 nucleotides line up with TRBD2. This CDR3 comprises 17 residues. With V trimmed by 3 bases and J by 2 bases, 4 bases remained unmatched. Per germline, CDR1 SGHRS and CDR2 YFSETQ. The DNA of the CDR3 is TGCGCCAGCAGCTCCGGGACTAGCGGGAGGATCACAGATACGCAGTATTTT. It is translated as CASSSGTSGRITDTQYF.

This clone was seen a handful of times. The chain employs TRBV28 and TRBJ2-7, with D perhaps matching TRBD1 (5 bases). The CDR3 has 14 residues. Germline-derived CDR1 and CDR2 are MDHEN and SYDVKM. V lost 2 bases, J lost 0 bases, and 8 bases lay in between. CDR3 DNA sequence: TGTGCCAGCAGTTTAGACAGCACCTCCTACGAGCAGTACTTC. Its protein is CASSLDSTSYEQYF.

This clone was seen only a few times. The gene calls are TRBV7-8 and TRBJ2-5, with a tentative D call TRBD2 (5 bases). Trimming removed 2 bases from V and 3 bases from J, with 10 bases in between. This CDR3 has 14 residues. From germline, CDR1 is SGHVS and CDR2 FQNEAQ. The CDR3 region has the DNA TGTGCCAGCAGCTTATTTGGGGAGAAAGAGACCCAGTACTTC. Translation: CASSLFGEKETQYF.

The rearrangement links TRBV18 to TRBJ2-3, with 8 bases lining up with TRBD2. Germline CDR1 and CDR2: KGHSH and LQKENI. This CDR3 region has 14 residues. V trimming: 8 bases; J trimming: 1 base; junction bases outside the gene matches: 5. The CDR3 protein is CASRMTSGTDTQYF. The CDR3 coding sequence is TGTGCCAGCCGCATGACTAGCGGCACAGATACGCAGTATTTT.

In its sample, this clone was seen many times. The chain couples TRBV19 to TRBJ1-2; no clear D gene. Trimming pared 7 bases from V and 4 bases from J, leaving 10 bases between. CDR1 LNHDA and CDR2 SQIVND come from the germline V gene (reference sequence). This CDR3 has 12 amino acids. The DNA for the CDR3 is TGTGCCAGTACGGGAGAAGGCTATGGCTACACCTTC. Its protein product is CASTGEGYGYTF.

The V call is TRBV2, the J call TRBJ2-2, with no clear D. The V and J ends lost 2 bases and 6 bases respectively, with 4 bases between them. The CDR3 covers 12 residues. Germline-derived CDR1 and CDR2 are SNHLY and FYNNEI. The CDR3 is CASSESAGELFF. Here the CDR3 DNA reads TGTGCCAGCAGTGAATCTGCCGGGGAGCTGTTTTTT.

This clone has ten or more counts. This chain uses TRBV6-6 with TRBJ1-1; D call uncertain. This CDR3 is built from 13 residues. Trimming pared 6 bases from V and 3 bases from J, leaving 11 bases between. Germline V CDR1 and CDR2: MNHNY, SVGAGI (reference sequence). Written as DNA, the CDR3 is TGTGCCAGCAGGCAGCCCCAGGACACTGAAGCTTTCTTT. Its translation: CASRQPQDTEAFF.

This clone was observed a few times. The rearrangement joins TRBV9 to TRBJ1-3; D might be TRBD1 (5 bases). There are 16 residues in the CDR3. The germline gives CDR1 SGDLS, CDR2 YYNGEE. Between the trimmed V and J ends, which lost 2 bases and 0 bases, there was a span of 12 bases. The CDR3 sequence: CASSVRDSTSGNTIYF. In nucleotides, the CDR3 is TGTGCCAGCAGCGTGCGGGACTCTACCTCTGGAAACACCATATATTTT.

The V and J genes are TRBV18 and TRBJ2-3; tentatively, D is TRBD2 (5 bases). Germline V gene lookup returns CDR1 KGHSH and CDR2 LQKENI. Between the trimmed V and J ends, which lost 3 bases and 6 bases, there was a span of 13 bases. The CDR3 length is 14 residues. CDR3 residues: CASSPQAEGDTQYF. For the CDR3, the DNA is TGTGCCAGCTCACCGCAGGCCGAGGGCGATACGCAGTATTTT.

This clone was recorded a few times. V usage is TRBV25-1 and J usage is TRBJ1-1; D gene uncertain. From germline, CDR1 is MGHDK and CDR2 SYGVNS. Trimming stripped 7 bases from V and 1 base from J, with 13 bases between. The CDR3 spans 14 residues. In nucleotides, the CDR3 is TGTGCCAGCACCCCAAGAGCGGGGAACACTGAAGCTTTCTTT. As protein: CASTPRAGNTEAFF.

In nucleotides, the CDR3 is TGTGCCAGCAGTTTATGGACAGGGGGCAACGAGCAGTACTTC. This translates into CASSLWTGGNEQYF. The V call is TRBV27, the J call TRBJ2-7; 11 bases line up with TRBD1. The CDR3 extends over 14 amino acids. The V gene end was trimmed by 1 base and the J gene end by 5 bases; junction bases not matched to a gene: 1. Looked up from germline, CDR1 is MNHEY and CDR2 is SMNVEV (reference sequence).

This clone has more than one count but fewer than ten. The chain recombines TRBV27 with TRBJ1-4, with D perhaps matching TRBD1 (5 bases). CDR1 is MNHEY and CDR2 is SMNVEV in the germline V gene (reference sequence). The V gene lost 4 bases and the J gene lost 6 bases, with 9 bases spanning the gap. The CDR3 totals 13 residues. The CDR3 spells CASSWQGDEKLFF. The CDR3 region has the DNA TGTGCCAGCAGTTGGCAGGGCGATGAAAAACTGTTTTTT. Full variable domain (outside the CDR3, taken from reference TRBV27 and TRBJ1-4): EAQVTQNPRYLITVTGKKLTVTCSQNMNHEYMSWYRQDPGLGLRQIYYSMNVEVTDKGDVPEGYKVSRKEKRNFPLILESPSPNQTSLYFCASSWQGDEKLFFGSGTQLSVL.

In this sample, this clone turned up a few times. This CDR3 reads CASSQAGGLRYNEQFF. In nucleotides, the CDR3 is TGCGCCAGCAGCCAAGCCGGGGGACTGCGGTACAATGAGCAGTTCTTC. The chain has TRBV4-1 and TRBJ2-1; TRBD2 might be the D (6 bases). The CDR3 sequence is 16 residues long. The ends were cut back, 1 base at V and 4 bases at J, with 14 bases in the middle. Germline V gene lookup returns CDR1 MGHRA and CDR2 YSYEKL.

This chain connects TRBV4-2 to TRBJ2-1; 7 bases line up with TRBD2. The CDR3 is 15 residues long. Germline-derived CDR1 and CDR2 are LGHNA and YNFKEQ. V shed 1 base, J shed 0 bases, and the junction held 0 bases outside the gene matches. CDR3 in amino acids: CASSQVAGSYNEQFF. In nucleotides, the CDR3 is TGTGCCAGCAGCCAAGTAGCGGGCTCCTACAATGAGCAGTTCTTC.

The rearrangement uses TRBV19 and TRBJ2-7; 9 bases are shared with TRBD1. CDR1 and CDR2 (germline): LNHDA, SQIVND (reference sequence). The CDR3 is 13 amino acids. The J segment lost 3 bases and the V segment lost 6 bases, leaving 3 bases of the junction unmatched. The CDR3 DNA follows: TGTGCCAGTAGACGGGACAGGGACTACGAGCAGTACTTC. Translation gives CASRRDRDYEQYF.

This sequence joins TRBV18 and TRBJ2-5; perhaps TRBD2 as D (6 bases). Germline V lookup: CDR1 KGHSH, CDR2 LQKENI. The CDR3 is 14 amino acids. Trimming took off 6 bases at V and 5 bases at J, with 16 bases between the two ends. In DNA form, the CDR3 reads TGTGCCAGCTCGCGACCGGGAGCGATGGAGACCCAGTACTTC. Translation gives CASSRPGAMETQYF. Full variable domain (missing parts from reference TRBV18 and TRBJ2-5): NAGVMQNPRHLVRRRGQEARLRCSPMKGHSHVYWYRQLPEEGLKFMVYLQKENIIDESGMPKERFSAEFPKEGPSILRIQQVVRGDSAAYFCASSRPGAMETQYFGPGTRLLVL.